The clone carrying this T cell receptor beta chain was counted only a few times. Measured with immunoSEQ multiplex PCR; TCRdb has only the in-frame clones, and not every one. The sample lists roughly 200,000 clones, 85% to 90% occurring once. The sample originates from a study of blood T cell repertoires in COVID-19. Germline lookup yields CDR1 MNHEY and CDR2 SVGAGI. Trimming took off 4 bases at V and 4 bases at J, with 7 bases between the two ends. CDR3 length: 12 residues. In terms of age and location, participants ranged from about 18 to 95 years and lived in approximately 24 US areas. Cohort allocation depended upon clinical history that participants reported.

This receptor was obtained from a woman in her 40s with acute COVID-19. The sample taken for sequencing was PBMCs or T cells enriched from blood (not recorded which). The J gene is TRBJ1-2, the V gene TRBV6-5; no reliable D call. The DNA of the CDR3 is TGTGCCAGCAGTTCGGAGATCTATGGCTACACCTTC. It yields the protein CASSSEIYGYTF.